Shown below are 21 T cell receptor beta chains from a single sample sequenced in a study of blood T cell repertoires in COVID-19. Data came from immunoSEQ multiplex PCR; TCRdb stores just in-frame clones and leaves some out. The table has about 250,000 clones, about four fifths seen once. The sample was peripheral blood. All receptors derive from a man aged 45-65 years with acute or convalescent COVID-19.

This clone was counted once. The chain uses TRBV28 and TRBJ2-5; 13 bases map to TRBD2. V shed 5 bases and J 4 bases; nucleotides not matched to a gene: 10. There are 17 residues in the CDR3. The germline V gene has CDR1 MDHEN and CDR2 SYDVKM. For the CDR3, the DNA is TGTGCCAGCAGTGCCCCGATACTAGCGGGAGGGCGAGAGACCCAGTACTTC. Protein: CASSAPILAGGRETQYF.

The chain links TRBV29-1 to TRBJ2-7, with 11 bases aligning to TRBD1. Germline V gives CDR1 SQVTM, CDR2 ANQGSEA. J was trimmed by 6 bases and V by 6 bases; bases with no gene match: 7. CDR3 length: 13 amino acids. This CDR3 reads CSVDSGQGGEQYF. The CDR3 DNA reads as TGCAGCGTCGACTCGGGACAGGGGGGCGAGCAGTACTTC.

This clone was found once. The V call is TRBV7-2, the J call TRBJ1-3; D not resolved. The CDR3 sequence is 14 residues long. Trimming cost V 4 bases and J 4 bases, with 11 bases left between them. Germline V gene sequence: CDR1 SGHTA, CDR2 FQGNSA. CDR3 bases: TGTGCCAGCAGCTCGGTCGGTCCCGGAAACACCATATATTTT. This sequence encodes CASSSVGPGNTIYF.

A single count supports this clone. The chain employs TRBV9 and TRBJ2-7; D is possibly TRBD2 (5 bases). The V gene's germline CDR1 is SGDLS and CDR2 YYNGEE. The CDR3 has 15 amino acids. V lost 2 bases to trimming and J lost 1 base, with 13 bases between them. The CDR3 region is CASSVSGDLSYEQYF. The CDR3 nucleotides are TGTGCCAGCAGCGTCTCCGGGGATTTATCCTACGAGCAGTACTTC.

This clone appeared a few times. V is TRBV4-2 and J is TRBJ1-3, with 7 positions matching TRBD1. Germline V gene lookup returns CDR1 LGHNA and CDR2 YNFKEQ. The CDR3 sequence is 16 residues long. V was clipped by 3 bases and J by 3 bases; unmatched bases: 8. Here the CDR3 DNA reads TGTGCCAGCAGCCAGTCACAGGGGAACCTTGGAAACACCATATATTTT. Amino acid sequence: CASSQSQGNLGNTIYF.

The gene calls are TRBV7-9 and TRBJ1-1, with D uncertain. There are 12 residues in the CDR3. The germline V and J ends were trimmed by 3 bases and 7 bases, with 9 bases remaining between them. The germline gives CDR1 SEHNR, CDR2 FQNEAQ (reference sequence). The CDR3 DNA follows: TGTGCCAGCAGCTTTCTAAGACTTGAAGCTTTCTTT. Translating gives CASSFLRLEAFF.

This CDR3 reads CSVVPTGGPTYEQYF. The CDR3 bases are TGCAGCGTTGTTCCCACAGGGGGCCCAACCTACGAGCAGTACTTC. This chain joins TRBV29-1 and TRBJ2-7; 9 bases match TRBD1. The CDR3 is 15 amino acids. V lost 4 bases, J lost 2 bases, and 9 bases stayed unmatched. Germline lookup yields CDR1 SQVTM and CDR2 ANQGSEA.

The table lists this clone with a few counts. CDR3 nucleotide sequence: TGTGCCAGCAGCCAACCGGGGTATAATGAAAAACTGTTTTTT. Protein product: CASSQPGYNEKLFF. V usage is TRBV14 and J usage is TRBJ1-4; D unresolved. The V and J ends lost 2 bases and 4 bases respectively, with 8 bases between them. Per germline, CDR1 SGHDN and CDR2 FVKESK. The CDR3 has 14 residues.

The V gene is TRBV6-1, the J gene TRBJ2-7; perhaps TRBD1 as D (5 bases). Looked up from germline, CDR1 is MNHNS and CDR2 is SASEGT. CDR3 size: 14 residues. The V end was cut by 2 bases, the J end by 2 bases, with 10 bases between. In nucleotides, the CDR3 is TGTGCCAGCAGTGAACAGGGTACGACCTACGAGCAGTACTTC. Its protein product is CASSEQGTTYEQYF.

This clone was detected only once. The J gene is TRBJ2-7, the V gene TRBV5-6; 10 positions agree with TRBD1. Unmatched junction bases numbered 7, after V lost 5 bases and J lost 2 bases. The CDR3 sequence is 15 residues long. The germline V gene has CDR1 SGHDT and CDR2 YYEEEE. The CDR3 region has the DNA TGTGCCAGCAGAGCCCGGGACAGGGGACCCTACGAGCAGTACTTC. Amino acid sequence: CASRARDRGPYEQYF.

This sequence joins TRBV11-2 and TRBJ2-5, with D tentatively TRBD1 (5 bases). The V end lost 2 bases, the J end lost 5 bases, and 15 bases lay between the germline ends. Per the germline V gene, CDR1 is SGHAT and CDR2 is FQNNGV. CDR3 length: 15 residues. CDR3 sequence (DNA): TGTGCCAGCAGCTTACAGGCAGGGCAAGTGGAGACCCAGTACTTC. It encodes CASSLQAGQVETQYF.

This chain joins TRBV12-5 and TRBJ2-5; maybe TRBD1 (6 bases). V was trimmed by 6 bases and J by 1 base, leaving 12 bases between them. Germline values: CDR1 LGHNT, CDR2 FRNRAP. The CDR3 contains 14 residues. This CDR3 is CASGRRTVQETQYF. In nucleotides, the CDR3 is TGTGCTAGTGGCAGACGGACAGTCCAAGAGACCCAGTACTTC.

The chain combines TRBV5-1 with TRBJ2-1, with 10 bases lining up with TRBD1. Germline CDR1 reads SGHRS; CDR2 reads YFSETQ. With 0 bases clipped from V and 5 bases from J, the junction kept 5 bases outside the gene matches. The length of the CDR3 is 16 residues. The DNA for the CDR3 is TGCGCCAGCAGCTTGGCCGGGGACAGGGGCAACAATGAGCAGTTCTTC. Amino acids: CASSLAGDRGNNEQFF.

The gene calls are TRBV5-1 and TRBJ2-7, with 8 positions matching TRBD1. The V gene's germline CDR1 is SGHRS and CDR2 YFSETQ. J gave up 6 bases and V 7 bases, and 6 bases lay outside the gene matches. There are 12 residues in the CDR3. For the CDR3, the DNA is TGCGCCAGCGGAGGACAGGGCGGCGAGCAGTACTTC. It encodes CASGGQGGEQYF.

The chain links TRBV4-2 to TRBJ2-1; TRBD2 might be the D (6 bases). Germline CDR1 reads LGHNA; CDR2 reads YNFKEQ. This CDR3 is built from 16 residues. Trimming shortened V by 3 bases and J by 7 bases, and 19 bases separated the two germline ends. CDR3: CASSHSTRWALNEQFF. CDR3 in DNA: TGTGCCAGCAGCCATTCGACTAGATGGGCCTTAAATGAGCAGTTCTTC.

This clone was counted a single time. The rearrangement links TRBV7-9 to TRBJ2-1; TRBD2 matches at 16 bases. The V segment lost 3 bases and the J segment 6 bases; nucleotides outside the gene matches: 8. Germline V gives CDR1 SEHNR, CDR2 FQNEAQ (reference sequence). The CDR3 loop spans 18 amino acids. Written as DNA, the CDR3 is TGTGCCAGCAGCTTCCCGGGACTAGCGGGGGGGCTTTTCAATGAGCAGTTCTTC. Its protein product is CASSFPGLAGGLFNEQFF.

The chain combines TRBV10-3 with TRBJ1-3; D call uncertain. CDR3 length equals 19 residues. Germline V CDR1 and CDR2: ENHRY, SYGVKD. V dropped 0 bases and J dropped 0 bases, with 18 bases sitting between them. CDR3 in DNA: TGTGCCATCAGTGAGTCGGTCTCAGTAGGCGGCCTCTCTGGAAACACCATATATTTT. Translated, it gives CAISESVSVGGLSGNTIYF.

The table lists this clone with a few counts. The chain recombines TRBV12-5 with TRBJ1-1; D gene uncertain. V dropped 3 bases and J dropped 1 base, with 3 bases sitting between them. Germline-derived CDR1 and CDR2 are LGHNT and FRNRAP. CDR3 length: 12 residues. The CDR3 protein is CASGLANTEAFF. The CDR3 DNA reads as TGTGCTAGTGGTTTAGCGAACACTGAAGCTTTCTTT.

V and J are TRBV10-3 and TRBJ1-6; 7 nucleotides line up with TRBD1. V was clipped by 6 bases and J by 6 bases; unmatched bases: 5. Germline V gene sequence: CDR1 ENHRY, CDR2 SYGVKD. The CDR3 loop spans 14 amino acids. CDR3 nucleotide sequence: TGTGCCATCAGCATGACAGGGACTAATTCACCCCTCCACTTT. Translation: CAISMTGTNSPLHF.

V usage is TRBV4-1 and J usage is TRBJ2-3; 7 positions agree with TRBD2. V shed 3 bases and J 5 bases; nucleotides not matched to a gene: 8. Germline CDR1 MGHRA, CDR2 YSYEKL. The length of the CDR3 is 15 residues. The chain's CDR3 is CASSHGGRAGDTQYF. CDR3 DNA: TGCGCCAGCAGCCATGGAGGGAGGGCTGGAGATACGCAGTATTTT.

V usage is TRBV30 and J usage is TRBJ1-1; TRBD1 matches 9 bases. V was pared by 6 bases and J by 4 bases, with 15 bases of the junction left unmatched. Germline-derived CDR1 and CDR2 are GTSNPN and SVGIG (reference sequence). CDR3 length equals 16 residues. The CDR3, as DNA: TGTGCCTGCTCGCTTAGGGACAGGGCTTGGATCACTGAAGCTTTCTTT. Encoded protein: CACSLRDRAWITEAFF.